Listed below are T cell receptor beta chains from one sample, sequenced in a study of blood T cell repertoires in COVID-19. The data were produced by immunoSEQ multiplex PCR, yet TCRdb's version contains in-frame clones alone and is incomplete. The data contain 20,000 to 30,000 clones, about 75% of them seen just once; the ten biggest clones take up about 15%. The specimen was peripheral blood. These receptors came from an older man with active or convalescent COVID-19. The CDR3 runs from the conserved cysteine through the conserved F or W. A D gene is named only where the DNA matches it firmly. Part of the rows lack a size; the others show once, few, many or a class for expanded clones.

V gene	clone size	J gene	D gene	CDR3 protein	CDR3 DNA
TRBV24-1	.	TRBJ1-1	TRBD1	CATSDPKGAATEAFF	TGTGCCACCAGTGACCCTAAGGGGGCTGCCACTGAAGCTTTCTTT
TRBV7-3	few	TRBJ2-2	TRBD2	CASSPSSGASGELFF	TGTGCCAGCAGCCCCTCTAGCGGGGCGAGCGGGGAGCTGTTTTTT
TRBV6-1	.	TRBJ1-2	.	CASSELYGYTF	TGTGCCAGCAGTGAACTCTATGGCTACACCTTC
TRBV6-5	.	TRBJ1-4	.	CASSYSTAHNEKLFF	TGTGCCAGCAGTTACTCAACTGCTCATAATGAAAAACTGTTTTTT
TRBV7-2	.	TRBJ1-2	TRBD1	CASSGQGAGGYTF	TGTGCCAGCAGCGGTCAGGGGGCAGGTGGCTACACCTTC
TRBV2	few	TRBJ2-5	.	CASFRVSQETQYF	TGTGCCAGCTTCCGCGTTTCACAAGAGACCCAGTACTTC
TRBV28	.	TRBJ1-2	.	CASSLLSYGYTF	TGTGCCAGCAGTTTATTATCGTATGGCTACACCTTC
TRBV6-5	.	TRBJ2-7	.	CASWGERSLGPQYF	TGTGCCAGCTGGGGGGAAAGGTCTTTGGGGCCGCAGTACTTC
TRBV7-2	.	TRBJ2-5	.	CASSFASPRETQYF	TGTGCCAGCAGCTTTGCTAGCCCCCGCGAGACCCAGTACTTC
TRBV6-6	.	TRBJ2-6	TRBD1	CASSYSRGPGANVLTF	TGTGCCAGCAGTTACTCGAGGGGGCCTGGGGCCAACGTCCTGACTTTC
TRBV7-2	.	TRBJ2-3	.	CASSLTLDSITDTQYF	TGTGCCAGCAGCTTAACTCTTGACAGTATTACAGATACGCAGTATTTT
TRBV29-1	.	TRBJ2-4	TRBD2	CSAGGTSGRKNIQYF	TGCAGCGCCGGAGGCACTAGCGGGAGGAAAAACATTCAGTACTTC
TRBV7-9	.	TRBJ2-1	.	CASSHRANEQFF	TGTGCCAGCAGCCACAGGGCCAATGAGCAGTTCTTC
TRBV7-2	.	TRBJ2-7	TRBD2	CASSTSARTLAGGYEQYF	TGTGCCAGCAGCACTAGCGCCCGAACTCTAGCGGGGGGCTACGAGCAGTACTTC